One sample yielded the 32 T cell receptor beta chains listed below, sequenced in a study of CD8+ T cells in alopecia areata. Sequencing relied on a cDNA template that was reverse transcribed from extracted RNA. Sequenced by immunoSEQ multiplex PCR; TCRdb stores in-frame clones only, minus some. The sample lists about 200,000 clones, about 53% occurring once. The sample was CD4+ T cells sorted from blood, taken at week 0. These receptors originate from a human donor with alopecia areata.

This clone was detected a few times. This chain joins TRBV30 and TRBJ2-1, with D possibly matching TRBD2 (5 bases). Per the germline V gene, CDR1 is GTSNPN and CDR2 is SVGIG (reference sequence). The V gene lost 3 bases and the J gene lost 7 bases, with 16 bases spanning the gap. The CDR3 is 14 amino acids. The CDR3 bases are TGTGCCTGGAGGAAGCGGAATGGACGTAATGAGCAGTTCTTC. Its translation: CAWRKRNGRNEQFF.

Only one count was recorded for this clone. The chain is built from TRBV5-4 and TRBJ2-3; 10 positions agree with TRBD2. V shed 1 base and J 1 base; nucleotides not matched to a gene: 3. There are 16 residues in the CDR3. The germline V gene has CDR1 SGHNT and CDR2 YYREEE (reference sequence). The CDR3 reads CASSLTSGVGTDTQYF. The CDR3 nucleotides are TGTGCCAGCAGCTTGACTAGCGGGGTAGGCACAGATACGCAGTATTTT.

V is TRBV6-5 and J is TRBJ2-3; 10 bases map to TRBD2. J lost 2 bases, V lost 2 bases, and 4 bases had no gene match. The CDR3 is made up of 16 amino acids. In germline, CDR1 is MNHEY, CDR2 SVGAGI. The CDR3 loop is CASSYMGLATTDTQYF. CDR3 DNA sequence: TGTGCCAGCAGTTACATGGGACTAGCGACCACAGATACGCAGTATTTT.

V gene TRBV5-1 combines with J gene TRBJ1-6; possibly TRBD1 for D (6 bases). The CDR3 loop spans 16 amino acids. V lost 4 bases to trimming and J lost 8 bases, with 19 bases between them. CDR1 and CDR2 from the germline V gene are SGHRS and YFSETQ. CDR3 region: CASSPAGDLKDSPLHF. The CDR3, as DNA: TGCGCCAGCAGCCCCGCAGGGGACCTTAAGGATTCACCCCTCCACTTT.

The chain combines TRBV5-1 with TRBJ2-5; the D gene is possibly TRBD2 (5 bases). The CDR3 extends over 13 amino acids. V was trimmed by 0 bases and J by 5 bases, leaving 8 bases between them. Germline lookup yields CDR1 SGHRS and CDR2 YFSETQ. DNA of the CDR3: TGCGCCAGCAGCTTGGAATGGGAGGAGACCCAGTACTTC. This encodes CASSLEWEETQYF.

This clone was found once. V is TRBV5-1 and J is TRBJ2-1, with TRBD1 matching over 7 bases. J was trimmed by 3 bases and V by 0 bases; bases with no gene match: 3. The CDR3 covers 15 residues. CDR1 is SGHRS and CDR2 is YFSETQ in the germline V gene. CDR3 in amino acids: CASSLGDSLYNEQFF. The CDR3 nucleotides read TGCGCCAGCAGCTTGGGGGACAGCCTCTACAATGAGCAGTTCTTC.

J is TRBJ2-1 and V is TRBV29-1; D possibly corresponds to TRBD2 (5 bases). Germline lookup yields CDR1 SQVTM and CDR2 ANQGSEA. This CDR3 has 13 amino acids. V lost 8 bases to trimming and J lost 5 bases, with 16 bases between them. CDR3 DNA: TGCAGCTCGCCCGGGGAGTTGCACAATGAGCAGTTCTTC. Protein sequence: CSSPGELHNEQFF.

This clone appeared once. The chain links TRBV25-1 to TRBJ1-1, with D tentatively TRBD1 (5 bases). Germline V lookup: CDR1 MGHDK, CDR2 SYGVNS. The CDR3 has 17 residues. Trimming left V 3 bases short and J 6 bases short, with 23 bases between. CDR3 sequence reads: CASSDRWGGRGAPEAFF. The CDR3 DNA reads TGTGCCAGCAGTGACCGATGGGGAGGTAGGGGCGCCCCTGAAGCTTTCTTT.

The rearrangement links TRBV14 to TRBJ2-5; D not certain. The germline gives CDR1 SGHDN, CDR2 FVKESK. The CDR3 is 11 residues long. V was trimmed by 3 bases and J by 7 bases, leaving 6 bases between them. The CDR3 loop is CASSHGGTQYF. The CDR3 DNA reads TGTGCCAGCAGCCACGGCGGGACCCAGTACTTC.

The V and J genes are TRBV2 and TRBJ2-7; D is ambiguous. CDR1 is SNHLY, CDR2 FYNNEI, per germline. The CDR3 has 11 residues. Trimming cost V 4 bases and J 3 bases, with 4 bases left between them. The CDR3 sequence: CASSVGYEQYF. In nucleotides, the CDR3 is TGTGCCAGCAGTGTCGGCTACGAGCAGTACTTC.

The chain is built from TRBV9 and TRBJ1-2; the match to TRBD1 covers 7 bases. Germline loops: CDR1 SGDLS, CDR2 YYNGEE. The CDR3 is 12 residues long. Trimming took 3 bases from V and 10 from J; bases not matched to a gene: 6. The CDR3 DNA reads TGTGCCAGCAGCGGCGGGGACAGACCCTACACCTTC. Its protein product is CASSGGDRPYTF.

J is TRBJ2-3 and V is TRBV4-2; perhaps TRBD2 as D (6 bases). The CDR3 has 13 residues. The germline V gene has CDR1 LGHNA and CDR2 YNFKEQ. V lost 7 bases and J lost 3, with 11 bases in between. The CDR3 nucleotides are TGTGCCAGCACAGGGAGGCGTACAGATACGCAGTATTTT. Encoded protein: CASTGRRTDTQYF.

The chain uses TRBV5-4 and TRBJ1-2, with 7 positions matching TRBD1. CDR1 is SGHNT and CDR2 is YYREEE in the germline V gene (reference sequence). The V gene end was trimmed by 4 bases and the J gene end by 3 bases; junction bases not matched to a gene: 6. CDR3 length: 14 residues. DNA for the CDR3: TGTGCCAGCAGCCTAGACCAGGGGGACTATGGCTACACCTTC. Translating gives CASSLDQGDYGYTF.

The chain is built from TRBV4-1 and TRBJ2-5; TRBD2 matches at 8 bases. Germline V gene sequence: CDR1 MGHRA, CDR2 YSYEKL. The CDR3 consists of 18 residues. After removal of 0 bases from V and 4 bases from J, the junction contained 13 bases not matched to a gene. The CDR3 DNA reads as TGCGCCAGCAGCCAAGATCTGGCTAGCGGGTCCGCTGGAGAGACCCAGTACTTC. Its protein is CASSQDLASGSAGETQYF.

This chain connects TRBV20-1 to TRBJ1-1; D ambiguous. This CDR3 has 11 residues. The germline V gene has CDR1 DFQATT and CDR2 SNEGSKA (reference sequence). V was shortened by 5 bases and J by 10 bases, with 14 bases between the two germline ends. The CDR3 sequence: CSAAGPTGAFF. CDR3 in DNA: TGCAGTGCTGCCGGGCCCACGGGAGCTTTCTTT.

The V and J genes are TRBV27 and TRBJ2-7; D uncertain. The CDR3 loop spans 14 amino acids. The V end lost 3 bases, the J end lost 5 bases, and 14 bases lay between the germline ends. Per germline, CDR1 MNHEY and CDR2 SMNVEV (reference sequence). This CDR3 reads CASSFLPNIDEQYF. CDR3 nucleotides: TGTGCCAGCAGTTTCCTCCCGAATATAGACGAGCAGTACTTC.

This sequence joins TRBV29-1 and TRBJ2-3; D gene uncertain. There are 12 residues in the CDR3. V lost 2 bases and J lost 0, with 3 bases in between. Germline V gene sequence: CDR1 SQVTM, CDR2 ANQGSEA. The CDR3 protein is CSVEFSTDTQYF. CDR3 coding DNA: TGCAGCGTTGAATTTAGCACAGATACGCAGTATTTT.

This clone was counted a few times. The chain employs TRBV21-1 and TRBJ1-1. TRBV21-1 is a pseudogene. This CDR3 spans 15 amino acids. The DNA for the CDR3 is TGTGCCAGCAGCAAAGAATCAAGGAGAATCACTGAAGCTTTCTTT. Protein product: CASSKESRRITEAFF.

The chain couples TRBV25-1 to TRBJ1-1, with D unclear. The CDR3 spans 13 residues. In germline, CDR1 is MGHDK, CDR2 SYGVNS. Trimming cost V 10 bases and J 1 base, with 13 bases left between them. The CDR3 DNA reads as TGTGCCACAGCCCGGCGGGGGAACACTGAAGCTTTCTTT. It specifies CATARRGNTEAFF. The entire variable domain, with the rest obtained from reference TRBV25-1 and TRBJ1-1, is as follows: EADIYQTPRYLVIGTGKKITLECSQTMGHDKMYWYQQDPGMELHLIHYSYGVNSTEKGDLSSESTVSRIRTEHFPLTLESARPSHTSQYLCATARRGNTEAFFGQGTRLTVV.

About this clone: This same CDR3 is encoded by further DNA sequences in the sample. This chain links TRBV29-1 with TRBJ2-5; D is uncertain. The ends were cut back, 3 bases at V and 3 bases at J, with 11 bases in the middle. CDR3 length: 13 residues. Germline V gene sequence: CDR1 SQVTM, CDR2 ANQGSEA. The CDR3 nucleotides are TGCAGCGTTGAGCGCCAGGAGAAAGAGACCCAGTACTTC. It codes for CSVERQEKETQYF.

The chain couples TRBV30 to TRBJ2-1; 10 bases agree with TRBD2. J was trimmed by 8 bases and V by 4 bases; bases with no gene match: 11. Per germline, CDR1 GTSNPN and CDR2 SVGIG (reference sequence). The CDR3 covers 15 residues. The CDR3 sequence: CAWMPPSGSGHEQFF. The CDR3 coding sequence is TGTGCCTGGATGCCGCCTAGCGGGAGTGGGCATGAGCAGTTCTTC.

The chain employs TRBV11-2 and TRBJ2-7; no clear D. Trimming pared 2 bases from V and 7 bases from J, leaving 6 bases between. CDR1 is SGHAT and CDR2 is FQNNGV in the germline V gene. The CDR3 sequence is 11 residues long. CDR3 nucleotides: TGTGCCAGCAGCTTATTAGCTGAGCAGTACTTC. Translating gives CASSLLAEQYF. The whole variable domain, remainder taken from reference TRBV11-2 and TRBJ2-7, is EAGVAQSPRYKIIEKRQSVAFWCNPISGHATLYWYQQILGQGPKLLIQFQNNGVVDDSQLPKDRFSAERLKGVDSTLKIQPAKLEDSAVYLCASSLLAEQYFGPGTRLTVT.

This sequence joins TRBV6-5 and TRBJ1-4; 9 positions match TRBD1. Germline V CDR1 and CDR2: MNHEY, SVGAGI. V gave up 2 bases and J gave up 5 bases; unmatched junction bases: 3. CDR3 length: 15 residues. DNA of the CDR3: TGTGCCAGCAGTTACGCGGGACAGGGCAATGAAAAACTGTTTTTT. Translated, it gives CASSYAGQGNEKLFF.

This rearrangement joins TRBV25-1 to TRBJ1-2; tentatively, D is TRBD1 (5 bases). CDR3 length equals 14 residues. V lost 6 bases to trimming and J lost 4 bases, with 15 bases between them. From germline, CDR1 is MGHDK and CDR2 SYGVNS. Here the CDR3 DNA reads TGTGCCAGCAGAGGCGAGGGGACGCTCTATGGCTACACCTTC. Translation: CASRGEGTLYGYTF.

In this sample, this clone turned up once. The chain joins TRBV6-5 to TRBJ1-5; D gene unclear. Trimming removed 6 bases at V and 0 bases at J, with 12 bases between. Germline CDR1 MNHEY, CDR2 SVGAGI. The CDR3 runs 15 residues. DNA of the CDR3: TGTGCCAGCAGCCCAGATGGCCTTAGCAATCAGCCCCAGCATTTT. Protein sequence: CASSPDGLSNQPQHF.

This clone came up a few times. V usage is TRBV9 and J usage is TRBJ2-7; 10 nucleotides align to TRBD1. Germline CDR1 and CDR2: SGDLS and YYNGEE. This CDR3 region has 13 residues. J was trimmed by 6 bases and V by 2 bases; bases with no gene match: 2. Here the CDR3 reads CASSVRTGGEQYF. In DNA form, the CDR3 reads TGTGCCAGCAGCGTTAGGACAGGGGGCGAGCAGTACTTC.

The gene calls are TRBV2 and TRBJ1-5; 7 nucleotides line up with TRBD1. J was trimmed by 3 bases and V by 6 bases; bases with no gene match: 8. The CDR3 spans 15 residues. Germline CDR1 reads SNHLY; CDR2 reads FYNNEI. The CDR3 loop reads CASSLTGPSNQPQHF. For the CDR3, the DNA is TGTGCCAGCAGCCTGACAGGGCCCTCCAATCAGCCCCAGCATTTT.

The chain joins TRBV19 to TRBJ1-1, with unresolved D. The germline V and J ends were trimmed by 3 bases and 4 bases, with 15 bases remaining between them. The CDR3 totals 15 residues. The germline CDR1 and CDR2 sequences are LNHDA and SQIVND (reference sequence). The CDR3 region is CASSMGGHSGTEAFF. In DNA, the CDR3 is TGTGCCAGTAGTATGGGAGGGCATTCCGGCACTGAAGCTTTCTTT.

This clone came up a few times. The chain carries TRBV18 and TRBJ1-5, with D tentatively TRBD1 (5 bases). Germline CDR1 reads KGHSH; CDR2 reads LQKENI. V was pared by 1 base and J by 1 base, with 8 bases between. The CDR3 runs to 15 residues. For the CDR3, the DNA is TGTGCCAGCTCACCACAGGGGATGAGCAATCAGCCCCAGCATTTT. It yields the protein CASSPQGMSNQPQHF.

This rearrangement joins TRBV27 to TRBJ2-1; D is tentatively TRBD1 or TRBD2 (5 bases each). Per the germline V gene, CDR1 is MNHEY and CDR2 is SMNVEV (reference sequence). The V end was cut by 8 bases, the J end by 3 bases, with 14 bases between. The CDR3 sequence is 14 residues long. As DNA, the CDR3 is TGTGCCAGCCTAAACCGGGACGGCTACAATGAGCAGTTCTTC. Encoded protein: CASLNRDGYNEQFF.

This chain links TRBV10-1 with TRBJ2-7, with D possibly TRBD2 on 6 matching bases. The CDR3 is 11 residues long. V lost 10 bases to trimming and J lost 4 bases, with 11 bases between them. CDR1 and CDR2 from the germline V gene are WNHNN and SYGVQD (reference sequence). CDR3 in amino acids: CATGTSYEQYF. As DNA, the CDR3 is TGCGCCACCGGGACTTCTTACGAGCAGTACTTC.

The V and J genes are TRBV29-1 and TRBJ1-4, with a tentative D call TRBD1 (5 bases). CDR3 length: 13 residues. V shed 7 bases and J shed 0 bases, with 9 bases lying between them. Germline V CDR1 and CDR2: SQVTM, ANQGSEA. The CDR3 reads CSAKTATNEKLFF. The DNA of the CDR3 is TGCAGCGCGAAGACAGCAACTAATGAAAAACTGTTTTTT.